This T cell receptor (beta chain) was profiled in a study of blood T cell repertoires in COVID-19. Study at large: Specimens from acute and convalescent COVID-19 originated in the United States, Italy and Spain. PBMCs, B-cell-depleted T cells, or T cells were the source of the cDNA or gDNA that made up the material.

Repertoires were generated with immunoSEQ multiplex PCR, while TCRdb's copy carries only in-frame clones and drops some. The sample consists of about 160,000 clones, roughly 84% of them appearing once. Trimming at V came to 5 bases and at J to 12 bases, leaving 12 bases not matched to a gene. The germline V gene has CDR1 SNHLY and CDR2 FYNNEI. The CDR3 consists of 14 residues. V and J are TRBV2 and TRBJ1-4; 7 bases fit TRBD1. This receptor was obtained from a man aged 55-75 years who had recovered from COVID-19. What was sequenced was PBMCs or T cells enriched from blood (not recorded which). CDR3 amino acids: CASSPRDSIWELFF. CDR3 bases: TGTGCCAGCAGTCCCCGGGACAGCATTTGGGAACTGTTTTTT.